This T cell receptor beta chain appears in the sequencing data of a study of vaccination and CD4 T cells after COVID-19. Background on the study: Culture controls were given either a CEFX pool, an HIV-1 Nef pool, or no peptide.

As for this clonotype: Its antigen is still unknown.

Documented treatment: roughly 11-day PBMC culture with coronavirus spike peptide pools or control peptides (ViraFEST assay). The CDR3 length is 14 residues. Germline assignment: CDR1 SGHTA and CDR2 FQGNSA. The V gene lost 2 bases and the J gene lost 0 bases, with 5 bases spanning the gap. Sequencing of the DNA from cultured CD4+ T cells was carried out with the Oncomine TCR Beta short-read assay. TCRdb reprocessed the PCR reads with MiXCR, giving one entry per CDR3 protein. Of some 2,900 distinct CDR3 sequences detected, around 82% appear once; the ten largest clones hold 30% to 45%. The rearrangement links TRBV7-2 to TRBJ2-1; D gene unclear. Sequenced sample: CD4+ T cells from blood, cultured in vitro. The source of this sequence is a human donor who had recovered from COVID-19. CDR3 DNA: TGTGCCAGCAGCTTACAGCTCTCCTACAATGAGCAGTTCTTC. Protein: CASSLQLSYNEQFF.